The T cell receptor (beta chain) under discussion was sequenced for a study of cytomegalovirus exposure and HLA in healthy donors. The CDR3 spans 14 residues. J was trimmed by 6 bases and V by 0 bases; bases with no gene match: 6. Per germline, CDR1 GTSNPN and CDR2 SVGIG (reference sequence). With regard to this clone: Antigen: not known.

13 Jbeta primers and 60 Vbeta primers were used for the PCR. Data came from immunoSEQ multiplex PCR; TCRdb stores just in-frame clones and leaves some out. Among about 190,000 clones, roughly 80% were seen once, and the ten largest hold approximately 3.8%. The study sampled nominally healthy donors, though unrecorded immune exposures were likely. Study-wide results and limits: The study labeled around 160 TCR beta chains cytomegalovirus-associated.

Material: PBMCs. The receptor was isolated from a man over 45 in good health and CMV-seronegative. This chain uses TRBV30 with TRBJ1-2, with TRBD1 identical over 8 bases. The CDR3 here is CAWSVRQGLDGYTF. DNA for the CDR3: TGTGCCTGGAGTGTAAGACAGGGGCTGGATGGCTACACCTTC.